A selection of T cell receptor beta chains follows, all from one sample in a study of T cells in Graves' hyperthyroidism and ophthalmopathy. TCRdb called the multiplex PCR reads again in MiXCR, with one record for every CDR3 protein. The table records 350,000 or so distinct CDR3 sequences, roughly a sixth of them present only once. Sequencing input: blood. The receptors were gathered from a young woman with Graves' hyperthyroidism that later progressed to Graves' ophthalmopathy. Each CDR3 is given with its conserved first and last residue. A row's size may be missing; if present it is once, few, many or a size class.

v_call clone_size cdr3_aa
TRBV29-1 NA CSVLPGGNYGYTF
TRBV10-3 few CAIRAGQGSGYTF
TRBV9 many CASSVVAGGGGELFF
TRBV9 NA CASSVGGYREQFF
TRBV7-2 many CASSPQTGTGETQYF
TRBV9 few CASSVARDGYTF
TRBV6-1 many CASSEFGGVGYNEQFF
TRBV2 many CASSEGPSAQHF
TRBV4-1 few CASSPGESHGYTF
TRBV19 many CASSRAGIVLGTEAFF
TRBV2 many CASSESHDTIYGYTF
TRBV5-1 NA CASSFAQGSTEAFF
TRBV3-1 many CASSQAEGSYEQYF
TRBV11-2 once CASSRTSGGVLGETQYF
TRBV28 many CASSFGPKKTVHTEAFF
TRBV6-5 few CASSYSDRGYGYTF
TRBV6-2/TRBV6-3 many CASRTGPPNEQFF
TRBV7-3 few CASSFGTWGVTEAFF
TRBV19 few CASRPQGPLDEQFF
TRBV9 NA CASSDPGQGNEQYF
TRBV12-3/TRBV12-4 NA CASRPTLSADTTYF
TRBV24-1 many CATSGEDTQYF
TRBV28 many CASGTASYGYTF
TRBV18 many CASSPPAGEFFRTDTQYF
TRBV6-5 few CASSYGISGANVLTF
TRBV12-3/TRBV12-4 few CASSSTGAHSGNTIYF
TRBV6-1 many CASSGGLAENNEQFF
TRBV2 many CASSRGLQEKLFF
TRBV28 many CASSLASGGWSQYF
TRBV15 few CATSTGPGYGYTF
TRBV28 NA CASSFPDGQFGTYEQYF
TRBV2 many CASSQGAKQPQHF
TRBV6-1 NA CASSEVRMNTEAFF
TRBV27 many CASSLSGRAGELFF
TRBV10-1 NA CASSEFGRDGYTF
TRBV11-1 NA CASNEGTDTQYF
TRBV4-2 many CASSQGQGTEETQYF
TRBV2 many CASSSSLTGKGSAFF
TRBV20-1 many CSAPRQVRTEAFF
TRBV10-3 few CAISEAAPGTSGFGGREAQYF